This passage covers 8 T cell receptor beta chains from one sample sequenced in a study of control samples from healthy donors and cancer patients. Libraries were prepared by immunoSEQ multiplex PCR; TCRdb keeps only in-frame clonotypes and omits some of them. Of around 120,000 clones detected, about 89% appear once; the ten largest clones hold about 2.9%. The sequencing sample was made of blood. Source of these receptors: a man in his fifties or sixties in good health.

This chain links TRBV27 with TRBJ1-2; maybe TRBD1 (5 bases). The CDR3 is 14 residues long. Trimming took 5 bases from V and 5 from J, leaving 15 bases between them. Looked up from germline, CDR1 is MNHEY and CDR2 is SMNVEV (reference sequence). The CDR3 nucleotides are TGTGCCAGCAGTCCATCTGGGGGGGGGTATGGCTACACCTTC. The encoded protein is CASSPSGGGYGYTF.

The chain carries TRBV24-1 and TRBJ2-1; 14 bases are shared with TRBD2. The junction had 8 bases not matched to a gene; V was cut back by 3 bases and J by 5 bases. The length of the CDR3 is 18 residues. Per germline, CDR1 KGHDR and CDR2 SFDVKD. The CDR3 spells CATSDTRTSGGSNNEQFF. DNA of the CDR3: TGTGCCACCAGTGATACGCGGACTAGCGGGGGGTCTAACAATGAGCAGTTCTTC.

The genes are TRBV28 and TRBJ1-1; a weak D match, TRBD1 (6 bases). From germline, CDR1 is MDHEN and CDR2 SYDVKM. V was cut by 4 bases and J by 3 bases, with 12 bases left in between. The CDR3 is 14 amino acids. The CDR3 DNA sequence: TGTGCCAGCAGTTCCATGACAGGCTACACTGAAGCTTTCTTT. Residues: CASSSMTGYTEAFF.

The V call is TRBV5-1, the J call TRBJ2-3; 9 bases agree with TRBD1. J was trimmed by 4 bases and V by 0 bases; bases with no gene match: 6. CDR1 and CDR2 from the germline V gene are SGHRS and YFSETQ. The CDR3 is made up of 16 amino acids. For the CDR3, the DNA is TGCGCCAGCAGCTTGGATGGACAGGGGAGCCCAGATACGCAGTATTTT. Translated, it gives CASSLDGQGSPDTQYF.

The gene calls are TRBV3-1 (or the pseudogene TRBV3-2) and TRBJ2-5; D gene unclear. Per the germline V gene, CDR1 is LGHDT and CDR2 is YNNKEL (reference sequence). The CDR3 is 14 residues long. The V and J ends lost 4 bases and 5 bases respectively, with 14 bases between them. The CDR3 sequence: CASSLSPLGETQYF. Here the CDR3 DNA reads TGTGCCAGCAGCCTGAGCCCTCTCGGGGAGACCCAGTACTTC.

This clone occurred a few times. J is TRBJ1-3 and V is TRBV7-2; perhaps TRBD1 as D (5 bases). The CDR3 contains 17 residues. Germline CDR1 and CDR2: SGHTA and FQGNSA. V lost 4 bases, J lost 3 bases, and 19 bases lay in between. The CDR3 region has the DNA TGTGCCAGCAGCTGGACGGGACGGGAAGGGGTTGGAAACACCATATATTTT. Protein product: CASSWTGREGVGNTIYF. Filled out from reference TRBV7-2 and TRBJ1-3, the complete variable domain reads GAGVSQSPSNKVTEKGKDVELRCDPISGHTALYWYRQSLGQGLEFLIYFQGNSAPDKSGLPSDRFSAERTGGSVSTLTIQRTQQEDSAVYLCASSWTGREGVGNTIYFGEGSWLTVV.

The CDR3 DNA is TGTGCCAGTAGTCCCGGACTAGAGCGGGGGTCTAACTATTTT. Its protein product is CASSPGLERGSNYF. The chain has TRBV19 and TRBJ2-3; TRBD2 matches at 8 bases. Unmatched junction bases numbered 16, after V lost 5 bases and J lost 15 bases. The CDR3 consists of 14 residues. Germline CDR1 and CDR2: LNHDA and SQIVND (reference sequence).

The chain carries TRBV2 and TRBJ1-6, with 10 positions matching TRBD1. This CDR3 region has 19 residues. Trimming cost V 2 bases and J 0 bases; bases outside gene matches: 7. CDR1 and CDR2 from the germline V gene are SNHLY and FYNNEI. CDR3 coding DNA: TGTGCCAGCAGTGAACCCCGGGACAGGGGAGGCTCCTATAATTCACCCCTCCACTTT. Amino acids: CASSEPRDRGGSYNSPLHF. The complete variable domain, with remaining parts taken from reference TRBV2 and TRBJ1-6, reads EPEVTQTPSHQVTQMGQEVILRCVPISNHLYFYWYRQILGQKVEFLVSFYNNEISEKSEIFDDQFSVERPDGSNFTLKIRSTKLEDSAMYFCASSEPRDRGGSYNSPLHFGNGTRLTVT.